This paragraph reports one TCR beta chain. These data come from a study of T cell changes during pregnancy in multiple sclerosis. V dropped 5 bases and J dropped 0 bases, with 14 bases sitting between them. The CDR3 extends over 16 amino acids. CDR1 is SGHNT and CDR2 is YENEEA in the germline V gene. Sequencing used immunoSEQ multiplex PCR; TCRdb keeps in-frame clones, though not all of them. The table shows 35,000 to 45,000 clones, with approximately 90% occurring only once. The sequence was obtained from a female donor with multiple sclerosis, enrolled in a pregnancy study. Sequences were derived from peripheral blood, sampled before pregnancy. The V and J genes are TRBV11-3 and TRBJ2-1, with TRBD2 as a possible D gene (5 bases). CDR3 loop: CASSHRSGNSYNEQFF. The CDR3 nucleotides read TGTGCCAGCAGCCACCGATCCGGGAACTCCTACAATGAGCAGTTCTTC.